Below, 10 T cell receptor beta chains from the same sample are listed, as sequenced in a study of shared clonotypes between healthy human individuals. Data came from immunoSEQ multiplex PCR; TCRdb stores just in-frame clones and leaves some out. The sample yields more than 850,000 clones, around three quarters seen once. Sequenced material: memory CD4+ T cells from PBMCs. Subset indicated: CD45RA-negative fraction. The receptors derive from a man between 18 and 29 years old in good health. Some clones in this sample may be carry-over from other donors' samples.

The gene calls are TRBV27 and TRBJ2-7; either TRBD1 or TRBD2 may supply D (7 bases each). Germline V gene sequence: CDR1 MNHEY, CDR2 SMNVEV (reference sequence). Trimming took off 5 bases at V and 4 bases at J, with 18 bases between the two ends. The CDR3 runs to 15 residues. As DNA, the CDR3 is TGTGCCAGCAGTCTGCGACAGGGAGGGGCATACGAGCAGTACTTC. This gives the protein CASSLRQGGAYEQYF.

This clone was recorded at least ten times. J is TRBJ2-5 and V is TRBV6-4, with D possibly TRBD2 on 6 matching bases. V lost 5 bases and J lost 2, with 15 bases in between. Germline V gene sequence: CDR1 MRHNA, CDR2 SNTAGT. The CDR3 length is 15 residues. The CDR3 is CASSRELGGQETQYF. The DNA for the CDR3 is TGTGCCAGCAGTAGAGAACTTGGGGGGCAAGAGACCCAGTACTTC.

The V gene is TRBV7-9, the J gene TRBJ1-1; D uncertain. Trimming shortened V by 10 bases and J by 8 bases, and 14 bases separated the two germline ends. The CDR3 extends over 11 amino acids. The germline V gene has CDR1 SEHNR and CDR2 FQNEAQ (reference sequence). CDR3 loop: CATRTVEEAFF. Here the CDR3 DNA reads TGTGCCACCCGGACGGTAGAAGAAGCTTTCTTT.

The genes are TRBV6-4 and TRBJ2-5; 8 bases match TRBD1. Germline-derived CDR1 and CDR2 are MRHNA and SNTAGT. The CDR3 contains 15 residues. V lost 4 bases, J lost 1 base, and 5 bases stayed unmatched. The CDR3 nucleotides read TGTGCCAGCAGTGCTCAAGGGACAGGCCAAGAGACCCAGTACTTC. Protein sequence: CASSAQGTGQETQYF.

The J gene is TRBJ2-3, the V gene TRBV6-4; 11 nucleotides match TRBD2. The germline V gene has CDR1 MRHNA and CDR2 SNTAGT. Trimming removed 5 bases from V and 2 bases from J; junction bases left unmatched: 3. The CDR3 is 15 residues long. CDR3 DNA sequence: TGTGCCAGCAGTCATAGCGGGAGGGCCACAGATACGCAGTATTTT. Translating gives CASSHSGRATDTQYF.

The CDR3 bases are TGTGCCAGCAGCTGGGGGCTAGTAGGCGAGCAGTACTTC. Amino acid sequence: CASSWGLVGEQYF. This rearrangement joins TRBV5-6 to TRBJ2-7; possibly TRBD1 for D (6 bases). The length of the CDR3 is 13 residues. V was clipped by 3 bases and J by 6 bases, with 13 bases between them. Germline V gene sequence: CDR1 SGHDT, CDR2 YYEEEE.

This chain uses TRBV11-2 with TRBJ2-1; 13 positions agree with TRBD2. CDR1 is SGHAT and CDR2 is FQNNGV in the germline V gene. V lost 5 bases, J lost 10 bases, and 5 bases stayed unmatched. This CDR3 spans 14 amino acids. The CDR3 protein is CASSPGLAGREQFF. The CDR3 nucleotides read TGTGCCAGCAGCCCGGGACTAGCGGGACGAGAGCAGTTCTTC.

The gene calls are TRBV7-2 and TRBJ2-1; 14 bases agree with TRBD2. The germline V gene encodes CDR1 SGHTA and CDR2 FQGNSA. With V trimmed by 4 bases and J by 13 bases, 15 bases remained unmatched. The length of the CDR3 is 17 residues. The chain's CDR3 is CASSSGGLAGGSPAQFF. Here the CDR3 DNA reads TGTGCCAGCAGCTCGGGCGGACTAGCGGGGGGATCACCTGCCCAGTTCTTC.

A few counts support this clone. The rearrangement joins TRBV10-3 to TRBJ1-4; TRBD1 aligns across 7 bases. The CDR3 is 15 amino acids. CDR1 ENHRY and CDR2 SYGVKD come from the germline V gene. Germline trimming cut 8 bases from V and 0 bases from J; bases unmatched to any gene: 6. CDR3 protein: CAIRAGGSTNEKLFF. As DNA, the CDR3 is TGTGCCATCCGGGCAGGGGGATCAACTAATGAAAAACTGTTTTTT.

The rearrangement links TRBV6-5 to TRBJ1-2, with 7 bases aligning to TRBD1. Germline V CDR1 and CDR2: MNHEY, SVGAGI. The CDR3 spans 13 residues. The ends lost 2 bases at V and 7 bases at J; junction bases unmatched: 4. CDR3 DNA: TGTGCCAGCAGTTACGGGCAGGGGGGTGGCTACACCTTC. This gives the protein CASSYGQGGGYTF.